The clone carrying this T cell receptor beta chain was detected many times. Over 18 months, lack of ophthalmopathy progression marked Graves' hyperthyroidism as stable. Amplification of TCR beta CDR3 regions used RNA as the template. Researchers ran a first-round RT-PCR on the TCR CDR3 using the HTBI primer set. TCRdb re-derived calls from the multiplex PCR reads in MiXCR, one entry per CDR3 protein. Of roughly 710,000 distinct CDR3 sequences listed, under 45% are singletons. The data belong to a study of T cells in Graves' hyperthyroidism and ophthalmopathy. In germline, CDR1 is MNHNS, CDR2 SASEGT. The CDR3 totals 13 residues. With 5 bases removed from V and 8 bases from J, the gap between germline ends came to 15 bases.

This chain links TRBV6-1 with TRBJ1-2; TRBD1 is a possible D gene (5 bases). The sequenced material came from blood. The clonotype comes from a woman between 40 and 55 years old with Graves' hyperthyroidism. The CDR3 reads CASSSQAGEGYTF. The CDR3 coding sequence is TGTGCCAGCAGTTCACAGGCCGGGGAAGGCTACACCTTC.